The present TCR beta chain was sequenced within a study of cytomegalovirus exposure and HLA in healthy donors. Study details: Among about 179 million T cells, an earlier analysis found 120 million or so unique TCR beta sequences.

PCR amplification relied on 60 Vbeta primers (plus 13 Jbeta primers). Profiled with immunoSEQ multiplex PCR; TCRdb holds only in-frame clones, not every one. The data show under 200,000 clones, with 68% seen just once and less than 1.5% held by the top ten. This CDR3 is 18 amino acids long. The V end lost 4 bases, the J end lost 0 bases, and 19 bases lay between the germline ends. Per the germline V gene, CDR1 is LGHNA and CDR2 is YSLEER. The sequence came from a man over 45 in good health and CMV-seronegative. The material sequenced was PBMCs. The V gene is TRBV4-3, the J gene TRBJ1-5; D ambiguous. The CDR3 sequence is CASSLPVSTVSSNQPQHF. DNA of the CDR3: TGCGCCAGCAGCCTTCCCGTCTCTACAGTTTCTAGCAATCAGCCCCAGCATTTT.